Listed below are T cell receptor beta chains from one sample, sequenced in a study of cytomegalovirus exposure and HLA in healthy donors. Only in-frame clones appear in the TCRdb table, and some are missing; sequencing was by immunoSEQ multiplex PCR. The sample has roughly 160,000 clones; 80% are singletons. Input material: PBMCs. The origin of the receptors is a woman in her forties or fifties in good health and CMV-seronegative. Each CDR3 is given with its conserved first and last residue. D genes are given only for firm matches. The size of a clone is reported for some rows only, either as once, few or many, or as a class for expanded clones.

>NA|TRBJ1-4|TRBV5-1|NA
TGCGCCAGCAGCTTGGCGGCAGGGGTTAATGAAAAACTGTTTTTT
CASSLAAGVNEKLFF
>few|TRBJ2-1|TRBV19|TRBD1
TGTGCCAGTAGTCTCGGACAGGGGGCAGTTAATGAGCAGTTCTTC
CASSLGQGAVNEQFF
>NA|TRBJ1-1|TRBV5-1|NA
TGCGCCAGCAGCTTGTTAGACACTGAAGCTTTCTTT
CASSLLDTEAFF
>NA|TRBJ1-3|TRBV18|NA
TGTGCCAGCTCACCCACGTCAGAAGGAAACACCATATATTTT
CASSPTSEGNTIYF
>NA|TRBJ2-5|TRBV7-8|TRBD2
TGTGCCAGCAGCTTGGGGGGACTAGCAGTGACCCAGTACTTC
CASSLGGLAVTQYF
>NA|TRBJ2-1|TRBV9|TRBD2
TGTGCCAGCAGCGTAGTCCCGGGAGGGGATCGCAATGAGCAGTTCTTC
CASSVVPGGDRNEQFF
>NA|TRBJ2-2|TRBV6-6|TRBD2
TGTGCCAGCAGTCTAGCGGGGGGGGATGCCGGGGAGCTGTTTTTT
CASSLAGGDAGELFF
>NA|TRBJ2-5|TRBV29-1|TRBD1
TGCAGTGCTTTCGGGACAGGTTGGACCCAGTACTTC
CSAFGTGWTQYF
>NA|TRBJ2-1|TRBV7-9|NA
TGTGCCAGCAGCTTAGAACTAGTCTATGAGCAGTTCTTC
CASSLELVYEQFF
>NA|TRBJ2-1|TRBV27|TRBD1
TGTGCCAGCAGTTTATTGGTGTCCCCAGGGGGACCACCCCTTGAGCAGTTCTTC
CASSLLVSPGGPPLEQFF
>NA|TRBJ1-6|TRBV5-1|TRBD1
TGCGCCAGCAGCTTGGACCAGGGGGCTGTTAATTCACCCCTCCACTTT
CASSLDQGAVNSPLHF
>NA|TRBJ1-1|TRBV5-1|NA
TGCGCCAGCAGCCTGCCTGCAGGGGTGAACACTGAAGCTTTCTTT
CASSLPAGVNTEAFF
>NA|TRBJ1-1|TRBV18|NA
TGTGCCAGCTCCCCATTCCAGACTGGCGAGAACACTGAAGCTTTCTTT
CASSPFQTGENTEAFF
>NA|TRBJ2-5|TRBV10-3|TRBD2
TGTGCCATCCGAGGACTAGCGGGGGAACAAGAGACCCAGTACTTC
CAIRGLAGEQETQYF
>NA|TRBJ1-5|TRBV28|NA
TGTGCCAGCAGTTTCCCAGGTCCCCAGCATTTT
CASSFPGPQHF
>NA|TRBJ2-2|TRBV2|TRBD1
TGTGCCAGCAGTGAATCTTGGGACAGGGGGCGCACCGGGGAGCTGTTTTTT
CASSESWDRGRTGELFF
>NA|TRBJ2-7|TRBV6-5|NA
TGTGCCAGCAGATTACAGAGGGAACCCTACGAGCAGTACTTC
CASRLQREPYEQYF
>NA|TRBJ2-3|TRBV11-3|TRBD1
TGTGCCAGCAGCCAAAGCGACAGGGTTGATACGCAGTATTTT
CASSQSDRVDTQYF
>few|TRBJ1-2|TRBV18|NA
TGTGCCAGCTCACCTTCTACAGAAGTTAACTATGGCTACACCTTC
CASSPSTEVNYGYTF
>once|TRBJ1-1|TRBV7-9|NA
TGTGCCAGCAGCTTATATATCGGTTACACTGAAGCTTTCTTT
CASSLYIGYTEAFF
>NA|TRBJ2-3|TRBV4-3|TRBD2
TGCGCCAGCAGCCCGGCCCGCGGGAGTTTCACAGATACGCAGTATTTT
CASSPARGSFTDTQYF
>NA|TRBJ2-7|TRBV10-3|TRBD1
TGTGCCATCTCAAGACAGGGCTCCTACGAGCAGTACTTC
CAISRQGSYEQYF
>NA|TRBJ1-1|TRBV7-3|NA
TGTGCCAGCAGGCTCGACAGGAACACTGAAGCTTTCTTT
CASRLDRNTEAFF
>NA|TRBJ1-5|TRBV29-1|TRBD1
TGCAGCGTTCAACCAGGGGGCCGGGATCAGCCCCAGCATTTT
CSVQPGGRDQPQHF